These 31 T cell receptor beta chains were sequenced from one sample in a study of blood T cell repertoires in COVID-19. Only in-frame clones appear in the TCRdb table, and some are missing; sequencing was by immunoSEQ multiplex PCR. The data hold approximately 150,000 clones, with roughly 85% observed a single time. The sequenced sample was PBMCs or T cells enriched from blood (not recorded which). The origin of the receptors is a woman between 70 and 85 years old in a cohort exposed to, infected with or recovered from COVID-19 (not recorded which).

The chain has TRBV20-1 and TRBJ2-1; 7 positions match TRBD2. The CDR3 spans 15 residues. Germline CDR1 is DFQATT and CDR2 is SNEGSKA (reference sequence). The ends lost 3 bases at V and 2 bases at J; junction bases unmatched: 7. CDR3 nucleotide sequence: TGCAGTGCTAGTAAGAGGAGCGGGGCCTACAATGAGCAGTTCTTC. Translating it yields CSASKRSGAYNEQFF.

The rearrangement joins TRBV6-2 or TRBV6-3 to TRBJ2-1; 7 nucleotides line up with TRBD2. The CDR3 sequence is 12 residues long. The trim removed 4 bases at V and 15 bases at J, leaving 9 bases unmatched. The germline gives CDR1 MNHEY, CDR2 SVGEGT. CDR3 coding DNA: TGTGCCAGCAGTTGGGACCGGCTAGCGGTGTTCTTC. Protein product: CASSWDRLAVFF.

The rearrangement links TRBV5-1 to TRBJ1-2; 9 bases agree with TRBD1. The germline V gene encodes CDR1 SGHRS and CDR2 YFSETQ. The CDR3 is made up of 15 amino acids. Trimming removed 4 bases from V and 2 bases from J; junction bases left unmatched: 6. The CDR3 nucleotides are TGCGCCAGCAGCGAACCGGGACAGGGAAACTATGGCTACACCTTC. It encodes CASSEPGQGNYGYTF.

The gene calls are TRBV5-1 and TRBJ2-3, with 12 positions matching TRBD2. J was trimmed by 2 bases and V by 4 bases; bases with no gene match: 5. In germline, CDR1 is SGHRS, CDR2 YFSETQ. The CDR3 runs to 16 residues. CDR3 protein: CASSPGLAGFTDTQYF. The CDR3 coding sequence is TGCGCCAGCAGCCCCGGACTAGCGGGATTCACAGATACGCAGTATTTT. Looking up the rest from reference TRBV5-1 and TRBJ2-3 gives the full variable domain: KAGVTQTPRYLIKTRGQQVTLSCSPISGHRSVSWYQQTPGQGLQFLFEYFSETQRNKGNFPGRFSGRQFSNSRSEMNVSTLELGDSALYLCASSPGLAGFTDTQYFGPGTRLTVL.

The chain joins TRBV6-5 to TRBJ2-1; TRBD1 aligns across 8 bases. Looked up from germline, CDR1 is MNHEY and CDR2 is SVGAGI. The trim removed 4 bases at V and 12 bases at J, leaving 11 bases unmatched. This CDR3 comprises 14 residues. This CDR3 reads CASSFLAGQGVQFF. In DNA, the CDR3 is TGTGCCAGCAGTTTCCTCGCCGGACAGGGTGTGCAGTTCTTC.

This clone was counted a few times. The chain employs TRBV4-3 and TRBJ1-4; TRBD1 is a possible D gene (6 bases). V lost 0 bases and J lost 7, with 27 bases in between. The CDR3 is made up of 20 amino acids. The V gene's germline CDR1 is LGHNA and CDR2 YSLEER. The CDR3 protein is CASSQEFLDSRSTMGEKLFF. Here the CDR3 DNA reads TGCGCCAGCAGCCAAGAATTCCTGGACAGTCGTAGTACAATGGGTGAAAAACTGTTTTTT.

The chain has TRBV2 and TRBJ1-1, with D unresolved. The germline V gene has CDR1 SNHLY and CDR2 FYNNEI. This CDR3 has 14 amino acids. The V gene lost 2 bases and the J gene lost 0 bases, with 7 bases spanning the gap. CDR3 residues: CASSESRMNTEAFF. DNA of the CDR3: TGTGCCAGCAGTGAATCGCGGATGAACACTGAAGCTTTCTTT. The variable domain in full, with the rest retrieved from reference TRBV2 and TRBJ1-1, is EPEVTQTPSHQVTQMGQEVILRCVPISNHLYFYWYRQILGQKVEFLVSFYNNEISEKSEIFDDQFSVERPDGSNFTLKIRSTKLEDSAMYFCASSESRMNTEAFFGQGTRLTVV.

V usage is TRBV18 and J usage is TRBJ1-5; D is possibly TRBD1 (5 bases). Germline V gene lookup returns CDR1 KGHSH and CDR2 LQKENI. This CDR3 spans 16 amino acids. V shed 4 bases and J shed 4 bases, with 17 bases lying between them. The DNA of the CDR3 is TGTGCCAGCTCACTAGCCGGGACTGGGTCAAATCAGCCCCAGCATTTT. It specifies CASSLAGTGSNQPQHF.

J is TRBJ1-2 and V is TRBV20-1; 9 bases fit TRBD1. CDR1 and CDR2 (germline): DFQATT, SNEGSKA (reference sequence). The CDR3 sequence is 16 residues long. Trimming took 3 bases from V and 2 from J; bases not matched to a gene: 10. The CDR3 loop reads CSASSPGTGQNYGYTF. CDR3 bases: TGCAGTGCTAGTTCTCCAGGGACAGGGCAGAACTATGGCTACACCTTC.

The chain has TRBV3-1 (or the pseudogene TRBV3-2) and TRBJ1-1, with 8 bases matching TRBD1. The V gene end was trimmed by 4 bases and the J gene end by 3 bases; junction bases not matched to a gene: 4. CDR1 is LGHDT and CDR2 is YNNKEL in the germline V gene (reference sequence). The CDR3 is 14 amino acids. The CDR3 sequence is CASSPDRVDTEAFF. The CDR3 bases are TGTGCCAGCAGCCCGGACAGGGTAGACACTGAAGCTTTCTTT.

V usage is TRBV25-1 and J usage is TRBJ2-7, with 10 bases lining up with TRBD2. The germline V gene encodes CDR1 MGHDK and CDR2 SYGVNS. Trimming took 3 bases from V and 5 from J; bases not matched to a gene: 13. The CDR3 runs 17 residues. CDR3 protein: CASSDGSASGSLNEQYF. The CDR3 DNA reads as TGTGCCAGCAGTGATGGTTCTGCTAGCGGGAGTCTGAACGAGCAGTACTTC.

A few counts support this clone. The V call is TRBV7-9, the J call TRBJ2-7; 8 bases are a match to TRBD2. The ends lost 3 bases at V and 6 bases at J; junction bases unmatched: 7. Per the germline V gene, CDR1 is SEHNR and CDR2 is FQNEAQ (reference sequence). The length of the CDR3 is 14 residues. The CDR3 DNA is TGTGCCAGCAGCTTCTATAGCGGGACGGGCGAGCAGTACTTC. Amino acid sequence: CASSFYSGTGEQYF.

This clone has only one observation. The chain combines TRBV19 with TRBJ2-3; D might be TRBD1 (6 bases). The V gene lost 0 bases and the J gene lost 4 bases, with 14 bases spanning the gap. Germline V CDR1 and CDR2: LNHDA, SQIVND (reference sequence). There are 16 residues in the CDR3. The DNA of the CDR3 is TGTGCCAGTAGTATAGATCGGTCGGCAGGGGCAGATACGCAGTATTTT. This encodes CASSIDRSAGADTQYF. Combining the CDR3 with reference TRBV19 and TRBJ2-3 gives the whole variable domain DGGITQSPKYLFRKEGQNVTLSCEQNLNHDAMYWYRQDPGQGLRLIYYSQIVNDFQKGDIAEGYSVSREKKESFPLTVTSAQKNPTAFYLCASSIDRSAGADTQYFGPGTRLTVL.

The rearrangement links TRBV11-3 to TRBJ2-5; 8 bases are a match to TRBD2. This CDR3 is built from 17 residues. Trimming cost V 2 bases and J 1 base; bases outside gene matches: 9. Germline-derived CDR1 and CDR2 are SGHNT and YENEEA. CDR3 sequence: CASSLRSSGGIQETQYF. Written as DNA, the CDR3 is TGTGCCAGCAGCTTAAGGTCTTCGGGGGGGATCCAAGAGACCCAGTACTTC.

The chain recombines TRBV7-2 with TRBJ1-1; 8 bases match TRBD1. CDR1 is SGHTA and CDR2 is FQGNSA in the germline V gene. V lost 4 bases and J lost 5; bases outside the gene matches: 9. CDR3 length: 15 amino acids. The CDR3 region is CASSWRTGTGTEAFF. The CDR3, as DNA: TGTGCCAGCAGCTGGCGGACAGGGACGGGGACTGAAGCTTTCTTT.

This rearrangement joins TRBV27 to TRBJ2-5, with a possible D match to TRBD2 (5 bases). CDR3 length: 14 amino acids. V gave up 4 bases and J gave up 3 bases, with 12 bases separating them. CDR1 is MNHEY, CDR2 SMNVEV, per germline (reference sequence). The CDR3 region has the DNA TGTGCCAGCAGTTCCGGCTGGCGGGAAGAGACCCAGTACTTC. Translated: CASSSGWREETQYF.

The rearrangement links TRBV28 to TRBJ1-1; D remains unclear. The germline CDR1 and CDR2 sequences are MDHEN and SYDVKM. The length of the CDR3 is 12 residues. V lost 7 bases, J lost 0 bases, and 6 bases lay in between. As DNA, the CDR3 is TGTGCCAGCAAGAGTTTGAACACTGAAGCTTTCTTT. It yields the protein CASKSLNTEAFF.

The chain links TRBV4-1 to TRBJ2-5; 14 bases align to TRBD2. V was clipped by 4 bases and J by 2 bases; unmatched bases: 12. Per germline, CDR1 MGHRA and CDR2 YSYEKL. The CDR3 totals 19 residues. CDR3 loop: CASSPGLAGGGGLQETQYF. As DNA, the CDR3 is TGCGCCAGCAGCCCCGGACTAGCGGGAGGAGGAGGACTACAAGAGACCCAGTACTTC.

The chain employs TRBV5-1 and TRBJ1-2; TRBD1 agrees at 10 bases. CDR3 size: 15 residues. Per germline, CDR1 SGHRS and CDR2 YFSETQ. The ends lost 4 bases at V and 7 bases at J; junction bases unmatched: 10. CDR3 loop: CASSGTDRGYGGYTF. In nucleotides, the CDR3 is TGCGCCAGCAGCGGAACGGACAGGGGGTATGGTGGCTACACCTTC. Drawing the rest from reference TRBV5-1 and TRBJ1-2, the complete variable domain is KAGVTQTPRYLIKTRGQQVTLSCSPISGHRSVSWYQQTPGQGLQFLFEYFSETQRNKGNFPGRFSGRQFSNSRSEMNVSTLELGDSALYLCASSGTDRGYGGYTFGSGTRLTVV.

V and J are TRBV5-3 and TRBJ1-4, with TRBD1 matching over 8 bases. TRBV5-3 is an ORF, and what it does is uncertain. The junction had 7 bases not matched to a gene; V was cut back by 4 bases and J by 8 bases. This CDR3 is built from 14 residues. Here the CDR3 DNA reads TGTGCCAGAAGCCGGGACAGGAAGGGGGAAAAACTGTTTTTT. Residues: CARSRDRKGEKLFF.

This rearrangement joins TRBV4-1 to TRBJ1-6; 10 bases fit TRBD1. The germline V gene encodes CDR1 MGHRA and CDR2 YSYEKL. The CDR3 totals 14 residues. Unmatched junction bases numbered 0, after V lost 4 bases and J lost 6 bases. The CDR3 reads CASSRTGGNSPLHF. The CDR3 nucleotides are TGCGCCAGCAGCCGGACAGGGGGTAATTCACCCCTCCACTTT.

V is TRBV5-1 and J is TRBJ1-6; TRBD1 matches at 7 bases. This CDR3 spans 14 amino acids. With V trimmed by 1 base and J by 8 bases, 3 bases remained unmatched. The germline V gene has CDR1 SGHRS and CDR2 YFSETQ. CDR3 loop: CASSLTGVDSPLHF. DNA for the CDR3: TGCGCCAGCAGCTTGACAGGGGTGGATTCACCCCTCCACTTT.

This clone showed up just a few times. The gene calls are TRBV9 and TRBJ2-5; TRBD2 is a possible D gene (5 bases). The length of the CDR3 is 11 residues. Trimming cost V 5 bases and J 5 bases, with 7 bases left between them. Germline assignment: CDR1 SGDLS and CDR2 YYNGEE. The CDR3 DNA sequence: TGTGCCAGCAGACTAGTTGAGACCCAGTACTTC. Its translation: CASRLVETQYF.

This rearrangement joins TRBV19 to TRBJ1-6; 7 bases line up with TRBD1. This CDR3 is built from 13 residues. V lost 5 bases, J lost 10 bases, and 5 bases stayed unmatched. In germline, CDR1 is LNHDA, CDR2 SQIVND (reference sequence). The CDR3 DNA reads as TGTGCCAGTAGTGACAGGGAAGGGTCACCCCTCCACTTT. Its protein product is CASSDREGSPLHF.

The chain recombines TRBV4-2 with TRBJ1-2, with D tentatively TRBD1 (5 bases). CDR3 length: 17 amino acids. V was trimmed by 4 bases and J by 0 bases, leaving 18 bases between them. The germline CDR1 and CDR2 sequences are LGHNA and YNFKEQ. CDR3 sequence reads: CASSPVAVGASNYGYTF. As DNA, the CDR3 is TGTGCCAGCAGCCCTGTGGCGGTTGGGGCTTCTAACTATGGCTACACCTTC.

This clone came up once. The chain uses TRBV11-1 and TRBJ1-6; 7 bases align to TRBD1. V gave up 2 bases and J gave up 7 bases; unmatched junction bases: 5. The germline CDR1 and CDR2 sequences are SGHAT and FQDESV (reference sequence). The CDR3 sequence is 15 residues long. CDR3 amino acids: CASSLSRGMNSPLHF. In nucleotides, the CDR3 is TGTGCCAGCAGCTTAAGCAGGGGGATGAATTCACCCCTCCACTTT.

The chain is built from TRBV28 and TRBJ2-5, with D possibly TRBD2 on 6 matching bases. From germline, CDR1 is MDHEN and CDR2 SYDVKM. This CDR3 has 17 amino acids. V gave up 2 bases and J gave up 2 bases, with 18 bases separating them. The CDR3 nucleotides are TGTGCCAGCAGTTTAAGGCTCGTGGGGGGAAAGCAAGAGACCCAGTACTTC. Encoded protein: CASSLRLVGGKQETQYF.

The rearrangement links TRBV6-5 to TRBJ2-5; a possible D gene is TRBD1 (5 bases). CDR3 length: 15 amino acids. V was pared by 4 bases and J by 3 bases, with 15 bases between. The germline CDR1 and CDR2 sequences are MNHEY and SVGAGI. The DNA of the CDR3 is TGTGCCAGCAGTTTCGCTCGACAGTCGAAAGAGACCCAGTACTTC. Protein product: CASSFARQSKETQYF.

The rearrangement links TRBV7-2 to TRBJ2-2; 14 bases match TRBD2. Germline V gene data show CDR1 as SGHTA and CDR2 as FQGNSA. V shed 5 bases and J 4 bases; nucleotides not matched to a gene: 3. The CDR3 spans 16 residues. This CDR3 reads CASSRGTSGSTGELFF. For the CDR3, the DNA is TGTGCCAGCAGCCGTGGGACTAGCGGGAGCACCGGGGAGCTGTTTTTT.

This chain uses TRBV5-1 with TRBJ2-1, with 7 nucleotides matching TRBD2. The germline gives CDR1 SGHRS, CDR2 YFSETQ. The CDR3 has 14 residues. V shed 5 bases, J shed 6 bases, and the junction held 8 bases outside the gene matches. The CDR3 nucleotides read TGCGCCAGCAGGATTGTTCCGGGAGGCAATGAGCAGTTCTTC. Translation gives CASRIVPGGNEQFF.

The chain combines TRBV7-2 with TRBJ2-3; D is uncertain. The CDR3 has 15 residues. Per germline, CDR1 SGHTA and CDR2 FQGNSA. Between the trimmed V and J ends, which lost 4 bases and 2 bases, there was a span of 13 bases. The CDR3 is CASSSLAITTDTQYF. In DNA form, the CDR3 reads TGTGCCAGCAGCTCCCTTGCGATAACCACAGATACGCAGTATTTT.